This T cell receptor (beta chain) was captured by sequencing in a study of technical replicates of blood from several donors. CDR3 size: 11 residues. From germline, CDR1 is DFQATT and CDR2 SNEGSKA (reference sequence). Some clones are missing from TCRdb's copy, which holds only in-frame ones; the method was immunoSEQ multiplex PCR. The sample records some 58,000 clones, roughly 92% being singletons. Sequenced: T cells isolated from PBMCs. This sequence originates from a human donor in good health. The chain couples TRBV20-1 to TRBJ2-3, with 7 bases fitting TRBD2. The CDR3 region has the DNA TGCGGGGGGGGTATAGTGAATACGCAGTATTTT. It yields the protein CGGGIVNTQYF.